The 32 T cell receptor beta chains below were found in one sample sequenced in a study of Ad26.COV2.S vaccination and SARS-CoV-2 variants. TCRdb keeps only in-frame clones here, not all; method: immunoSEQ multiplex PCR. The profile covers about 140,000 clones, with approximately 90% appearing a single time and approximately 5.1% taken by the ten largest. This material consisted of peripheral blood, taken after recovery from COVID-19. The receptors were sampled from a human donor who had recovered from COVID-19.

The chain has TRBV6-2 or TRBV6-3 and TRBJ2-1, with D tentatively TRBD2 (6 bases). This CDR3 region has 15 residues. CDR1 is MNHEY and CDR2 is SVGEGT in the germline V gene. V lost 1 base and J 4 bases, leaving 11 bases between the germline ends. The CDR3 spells CASSYWASAYNEQFF. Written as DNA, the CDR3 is TGTGCCAGCAGTTACTGGGCTAGCGCGTACAATGAGCAGTTCTTC.

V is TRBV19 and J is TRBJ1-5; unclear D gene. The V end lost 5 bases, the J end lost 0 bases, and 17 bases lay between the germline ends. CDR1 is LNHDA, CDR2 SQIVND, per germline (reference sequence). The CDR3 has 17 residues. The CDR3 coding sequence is TGTGCCAGTAGTTTTCGAAAAGCCTCATATAGCAATCAGCCCCAGCATTTT. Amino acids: CASSFRKASYSNQPQHF.

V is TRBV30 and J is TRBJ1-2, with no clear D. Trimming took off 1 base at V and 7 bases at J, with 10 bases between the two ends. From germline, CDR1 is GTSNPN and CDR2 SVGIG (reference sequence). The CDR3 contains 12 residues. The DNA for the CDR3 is TGTGCCTGGAGTGGGGGAATCGGTGGCTACACCTTC. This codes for CAWSGGIGGYTF.

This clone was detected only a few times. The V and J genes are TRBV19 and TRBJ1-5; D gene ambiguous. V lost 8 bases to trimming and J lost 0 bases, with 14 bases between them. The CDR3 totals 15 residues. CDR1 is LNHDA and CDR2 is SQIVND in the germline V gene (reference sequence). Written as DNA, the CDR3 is TGTGCCAGTCGGCTCCTTGGGTATAGCAATCAGCCCCAGCATTTT. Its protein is CASRLLGYSNQPQHF.

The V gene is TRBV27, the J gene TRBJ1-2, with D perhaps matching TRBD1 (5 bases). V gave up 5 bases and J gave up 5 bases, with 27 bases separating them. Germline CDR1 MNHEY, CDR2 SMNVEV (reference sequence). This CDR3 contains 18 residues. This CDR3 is CASSIRGSLNLGTYGYTF. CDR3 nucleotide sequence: TGTGCCAGCAGTATCCGGGGCAGCTTAAACCTGGGCACTTATGGCTACACCTTC.

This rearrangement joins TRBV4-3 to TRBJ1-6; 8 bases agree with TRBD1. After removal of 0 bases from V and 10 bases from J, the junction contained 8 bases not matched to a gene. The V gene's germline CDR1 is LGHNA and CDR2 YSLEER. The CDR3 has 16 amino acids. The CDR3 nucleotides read TGCGCCAGCAGCCAAGAATACGGACAGGGACCCTCACCCCTCCACTTT. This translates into CASSQEYGQGPSPLHF.

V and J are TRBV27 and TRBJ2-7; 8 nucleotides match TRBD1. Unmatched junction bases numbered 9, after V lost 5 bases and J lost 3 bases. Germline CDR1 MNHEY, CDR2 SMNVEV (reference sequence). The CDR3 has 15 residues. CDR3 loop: CASSPETGQGYEQYF. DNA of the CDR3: TGTGCCAGCAGTCCGGAGACAGGACAGGGCTACGAGCAGTACTTC.

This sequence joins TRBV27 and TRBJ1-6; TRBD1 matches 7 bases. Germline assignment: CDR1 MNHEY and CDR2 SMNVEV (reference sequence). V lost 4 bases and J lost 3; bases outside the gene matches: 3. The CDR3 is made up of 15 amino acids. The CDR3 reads CASSSGQVYNSPLHF. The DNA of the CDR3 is TGTGCCAGCAGTTCCGGACAGGTCTATAATTCACCCCTCCACTTT.

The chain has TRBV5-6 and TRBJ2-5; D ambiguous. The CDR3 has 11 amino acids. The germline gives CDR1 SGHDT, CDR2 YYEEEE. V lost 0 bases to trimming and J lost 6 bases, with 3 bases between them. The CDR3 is CASSLAKTQYF. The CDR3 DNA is TGTGCCAGCAGCTTGGCGAAGACCCAGTACTTC.

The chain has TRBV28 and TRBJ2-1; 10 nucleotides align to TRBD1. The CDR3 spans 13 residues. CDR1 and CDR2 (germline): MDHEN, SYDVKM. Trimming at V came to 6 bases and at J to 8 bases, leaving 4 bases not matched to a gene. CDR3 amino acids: CASSPGQGYEQFF. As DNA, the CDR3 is TGTGCCAGCAGCCCGGGACAGGGGTATGAGCAGTTCTTC.

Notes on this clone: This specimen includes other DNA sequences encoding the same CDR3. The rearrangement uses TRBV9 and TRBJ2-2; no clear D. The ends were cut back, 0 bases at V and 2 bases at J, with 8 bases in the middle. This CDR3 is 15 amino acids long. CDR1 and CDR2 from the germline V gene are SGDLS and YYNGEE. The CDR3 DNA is TGTGCCAGCAGCGTAGTCGGCAGAAACACCGGGGAGCTGTTTTTT. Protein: CASSVVGRNTGELFF.

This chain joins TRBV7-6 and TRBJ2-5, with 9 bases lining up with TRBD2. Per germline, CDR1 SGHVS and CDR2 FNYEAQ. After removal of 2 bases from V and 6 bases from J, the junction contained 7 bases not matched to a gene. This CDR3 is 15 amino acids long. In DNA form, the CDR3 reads TGTGCCAGCAGCTTACAGGCGGGGGGGCTAAAGACCCAGTACTTC. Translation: CASSLQAGGLKTQYF.

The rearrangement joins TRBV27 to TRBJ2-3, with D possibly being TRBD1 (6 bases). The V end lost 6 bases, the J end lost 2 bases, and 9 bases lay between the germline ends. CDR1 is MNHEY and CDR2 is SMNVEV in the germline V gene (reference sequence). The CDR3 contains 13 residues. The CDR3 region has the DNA TGTGCCAGCAGGGACAGTCTCACAGATACGCAGTATTTT. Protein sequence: CASRDSLTDTQYF.

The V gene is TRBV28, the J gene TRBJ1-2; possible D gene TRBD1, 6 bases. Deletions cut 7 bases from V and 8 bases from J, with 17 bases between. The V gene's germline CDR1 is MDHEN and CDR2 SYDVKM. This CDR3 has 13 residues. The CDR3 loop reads CASIMSGAKGYTF. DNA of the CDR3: TGTGCCAGCATCATGTCGGGGGCGAAGGGCTACACCTTC.

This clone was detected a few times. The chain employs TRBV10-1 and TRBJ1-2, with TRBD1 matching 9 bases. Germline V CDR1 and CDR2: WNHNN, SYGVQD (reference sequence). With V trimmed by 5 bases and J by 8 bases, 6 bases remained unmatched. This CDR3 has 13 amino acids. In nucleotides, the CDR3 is TGCGCCAGCAGTAAGGACAGGGGAGCCGGCTACACCTTC. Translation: CASSKDRGAGYTF.

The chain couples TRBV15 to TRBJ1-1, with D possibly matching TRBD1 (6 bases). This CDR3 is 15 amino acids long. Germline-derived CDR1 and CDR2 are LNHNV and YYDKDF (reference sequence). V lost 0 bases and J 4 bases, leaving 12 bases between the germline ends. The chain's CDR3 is CATSRDMWGPTEAFF. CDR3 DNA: TGTGCCACCAGCAGAGATATGTGGGGGCCCACTGAAGCTTTCTTT.

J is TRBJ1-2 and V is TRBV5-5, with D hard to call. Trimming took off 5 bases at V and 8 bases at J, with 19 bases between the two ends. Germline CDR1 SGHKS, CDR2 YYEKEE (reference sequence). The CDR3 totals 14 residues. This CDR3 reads CASSPDGRIGGYTF. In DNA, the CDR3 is TGTGCCAGCAGTCCGGACGGGAGGATAGGAGGCTACACCTTC.

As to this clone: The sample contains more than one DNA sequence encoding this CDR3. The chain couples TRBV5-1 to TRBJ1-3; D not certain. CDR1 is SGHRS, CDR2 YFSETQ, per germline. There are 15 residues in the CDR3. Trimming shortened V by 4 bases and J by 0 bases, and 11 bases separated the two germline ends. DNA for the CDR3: TGCGCCAGCAGCCCAGACGGGAGCTCTGGAAACACCATATATTTT. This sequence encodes CASSPDGSSGNTIYF.

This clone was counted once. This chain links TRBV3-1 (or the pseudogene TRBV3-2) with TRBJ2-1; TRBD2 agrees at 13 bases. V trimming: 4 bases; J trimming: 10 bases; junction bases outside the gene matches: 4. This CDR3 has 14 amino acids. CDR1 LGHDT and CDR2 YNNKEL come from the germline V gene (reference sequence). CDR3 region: CASSLTSGGTEQFF. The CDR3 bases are TGTGCCAGCAGCCTGACTAGCGGGGGGACCGAGCAGTTCTTC.

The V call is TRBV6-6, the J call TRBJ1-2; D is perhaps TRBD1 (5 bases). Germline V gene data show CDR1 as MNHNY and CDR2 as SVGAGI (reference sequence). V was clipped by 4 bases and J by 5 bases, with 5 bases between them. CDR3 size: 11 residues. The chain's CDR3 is CASSSGYGYTF. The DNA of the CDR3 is TGTGCCAGCAGTTCAGGGTATGGCTACACCTTC.

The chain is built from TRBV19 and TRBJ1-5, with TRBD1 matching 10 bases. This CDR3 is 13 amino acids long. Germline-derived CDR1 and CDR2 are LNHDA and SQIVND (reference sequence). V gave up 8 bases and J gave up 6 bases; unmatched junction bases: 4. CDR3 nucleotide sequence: TGTGCCAGTGGACAGGGGGGGGTTCAGCCCCAGCATTTT. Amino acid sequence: CASGQGGVQPQHF.

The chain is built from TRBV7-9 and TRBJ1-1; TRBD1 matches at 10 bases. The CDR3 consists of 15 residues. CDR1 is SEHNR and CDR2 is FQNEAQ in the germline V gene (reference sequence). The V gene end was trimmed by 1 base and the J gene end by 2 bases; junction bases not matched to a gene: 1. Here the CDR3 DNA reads TGTGCCAGCAGCTTAGGGGACAGGGGAAACACTGAAGCTTTCTTT. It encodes CASSLGDRGNTEAFF.

In DNA, the CDR3 is TGTGCCAGCAGCCAAGATGGGACAACCAATCAGCCCCAGCATTTT. This sequence encodes CASSQDGTTNQPQHF. The gene calls are TRBV3-1 (or the pseudogene TRBV3-2) and TRBJ1-5; possible D gene TRBD1, 6 bases. The germline V gene encodes CDR1 LGHDT and CDR2 YNNKEL (reference sequence). The CDR3 totals 15 residues. V lost 0 bases and J 3 bases, leaving 9 bases between the germline ends.

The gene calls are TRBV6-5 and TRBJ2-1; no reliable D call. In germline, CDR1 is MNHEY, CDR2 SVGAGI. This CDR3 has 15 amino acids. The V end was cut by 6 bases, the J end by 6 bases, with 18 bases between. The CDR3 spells CASRSVSTSPNEQFF. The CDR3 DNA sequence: TGTGCCAGCAGAAGCGTCTCCACATCGCCCAATGAGCAGTTCTTC.

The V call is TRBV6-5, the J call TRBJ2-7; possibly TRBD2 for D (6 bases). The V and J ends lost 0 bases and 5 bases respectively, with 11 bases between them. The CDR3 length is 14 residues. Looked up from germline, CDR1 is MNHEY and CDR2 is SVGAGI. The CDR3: CASSYSGGTDEQYF. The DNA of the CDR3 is TGTGCCAGCAGTTACTCGGGCGGGACCGACGAGCAGTACTTC.

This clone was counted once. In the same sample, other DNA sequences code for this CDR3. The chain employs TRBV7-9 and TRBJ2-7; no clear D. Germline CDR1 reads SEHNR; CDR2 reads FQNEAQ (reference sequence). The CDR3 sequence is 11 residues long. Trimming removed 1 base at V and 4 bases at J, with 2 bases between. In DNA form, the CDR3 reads TGTGCCAGCAGCTTAGATTACGAGCAGTACTTC. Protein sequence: CASSLDYEQYF.

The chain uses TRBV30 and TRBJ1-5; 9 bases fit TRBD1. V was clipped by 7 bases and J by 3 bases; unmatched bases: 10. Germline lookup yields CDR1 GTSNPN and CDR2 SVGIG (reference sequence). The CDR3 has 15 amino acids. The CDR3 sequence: CAYRTGANPNQPQHF. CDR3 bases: TGTGCCTACCGGACAGGGGCCAACCCCAATCAGCCCCAGCATTTT. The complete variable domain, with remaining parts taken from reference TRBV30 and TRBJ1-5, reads SQTIHQWPATLVQPVGSPLSLECTVEGTSNPNLYWYRQAAGRGLQLLFYSVGIGQISSEVPQNLSASRPQDRQFILSSKKLLLSDSGFYLCAYRTGANPNQPQHFGDGTRLSIL.

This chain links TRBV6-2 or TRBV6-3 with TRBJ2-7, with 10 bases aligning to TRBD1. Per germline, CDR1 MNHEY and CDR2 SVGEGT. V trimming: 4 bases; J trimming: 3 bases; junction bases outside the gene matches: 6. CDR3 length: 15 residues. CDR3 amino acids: CASSSSDRGLYEQYF. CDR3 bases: TGTGCCAGCAGTTCCTCCGACAGGGGGCTCTACGAGCAGTACTTC.

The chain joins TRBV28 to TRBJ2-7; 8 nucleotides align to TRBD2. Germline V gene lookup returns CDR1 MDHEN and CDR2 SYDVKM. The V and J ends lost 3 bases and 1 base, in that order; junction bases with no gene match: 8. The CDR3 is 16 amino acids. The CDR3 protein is CASSLGGAGGSYEQYF. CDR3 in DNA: TGTGCCAGCAGTTTGGGAGGGGCGGGGGGATCCTACGAGCAGTACTTC.

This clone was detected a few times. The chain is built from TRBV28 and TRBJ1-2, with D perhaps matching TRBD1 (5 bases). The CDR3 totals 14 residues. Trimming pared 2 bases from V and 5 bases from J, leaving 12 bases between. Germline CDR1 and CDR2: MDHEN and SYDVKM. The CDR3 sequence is CASSLITGPYGYTF. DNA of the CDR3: TGTGCCAGCAGTTTAATAACAGGTCCTTATGGCTACACCTTC.

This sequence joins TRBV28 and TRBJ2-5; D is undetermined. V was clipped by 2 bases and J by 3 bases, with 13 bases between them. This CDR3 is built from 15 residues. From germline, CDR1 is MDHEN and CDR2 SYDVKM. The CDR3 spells CASSLAYSTKETQYF. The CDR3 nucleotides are TGTGCCAGCAGTTTAGCATACAGCACGAAAGAGACCCAGTACTTC.

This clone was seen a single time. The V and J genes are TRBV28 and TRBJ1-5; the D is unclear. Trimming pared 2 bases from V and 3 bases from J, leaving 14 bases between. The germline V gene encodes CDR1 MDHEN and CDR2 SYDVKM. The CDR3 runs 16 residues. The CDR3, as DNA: TGTGCCAGCAGTTTAGGAGAACATCCTTCCAATCAGCCCCAGCATTTT. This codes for CASSLGEHPSNQPQHF.